This passage covers 30 T cell receptor beta chains from one sample sequenced in a study of T cells in localized non-small cell lung cancer. Assay used: immunoSEQ multiplex PCR; TCRdb lists only in-frame clones, some missing. The repertoire holds about 62,000 clones, approximately 80% seen once, with 4.7% in the top ten. Specimen: PBMCs, collected before any cancer treatment. The receptors were gathered from a man between 35 and 75 years old with stage II lung adenocarcinoma.

The rearrangement uses TRBV19 and TRBJ2-7; D possibly corresponds to TRBD1 (7 bases). Trimming stripped 7 bases from V and 7 bases from J, with 17 bases between. Germline-derived CDR1 and CDR2 are LNHDA and SQIVND (reference sequence). The CDR3 length is 13 residues. The CDR3: CASNPTGSGEQYF. CDR3 DNA sequence: TGTGCCAGTAATCCGACAGGGAGCGGGGAGCAGTACTTC.

The J gene is TRBJ1-2, the V gene TRBV5-4, with D uncertain. Germline V gene lookup returns CDR1 SGHNT and CDR2 YYREEE (reference sequence). V lost 0 bases to trimming and J lost 3 bases, with 12 bases between them. The CDR3 consists of 15 residues. This CDR3 reads CASSLGTLRDYGYTF. The CDR3 DNA is TGTGCCAGCAGCTTGGGGACTCTGAGGGACTATGGCTACACCTTC.

Notes on this clone: The junction departs from germline at one end; a sequencing error may be responsible. The V call is TRBV25-1, the J call TRBJ1-2; 8 nucleotides match TRBD1. This CDR3 has 14 amino acids. CDR1 and CDR2 from the germline V gene are MGHDK and SYGVNS. CDR3 protein: CVSSDQGAYYGYTF. The DNA for the CDR3 is TGTGTCAGCAGTGACCAGGGGGCCTACTATGGCTACACCTTC.

V gene TRBV6-5 combines with J gene TRBJ1-4, with a tentative D call TRBD1 (6 bases). The CDR3 has 14 amino acids. CDR1 and CDR2 from the germline V gene are MNHEY and SVGAGI. V was trimmed by 4 bases and J by 4 bases, leaving 10 bases between them. The CDR3 is CASSSGQFNEKLFF. DNA of the CDR3: TGTGCCAGCAGTTCCGGACAGTTTAATGAAAAACTGTTTTTT.

The J gene is TRBJ1-3, the V gene TRBV5-4, with a weak D call TRBD1 (5 bases). Trimming removed 0 bases at V and 1 base at J, with 5 bases between. From germline, CDR1 is SGHNT and CDR2 YYREEE (reference sequence). The CDR3 contains 14 residues. CDR3 residues: CASSLGGSGNTIYF. The CDR3, as DNA: TGTGCCAGCAGCTTGGGGGGGTCTGGAAACACCATATATTTT.

The table lists this clone with a few counts. This chain uses TRBV6-5 with TRBJ2-1; 9 nucleotides match TRBD1. The CDR3 has 15 amino acids. With V trimmed by 4 bases and J by 7 bases, 8 bases remained unmatched. The V gene's germline CDR1 is MNHEY and CDR2 SVGAGI. This CDR3 reads CASSFRDREGNEQFF. The DNA of the CDR3 is TGTGCCAGCAGTTTCCGGGACAGGGAAGGTAATGAGCAGTTCTTC.

This rearrangement joins TRBV5-1 to TRBJ1-2; 11 bases fit TRBD1. J gave up 8 bases and V 4 bases, and 10 bases lay outside the gene matches. CDR1 and CDR2 from the germline V gene are SGHRS and YFSETQ. CDR3 length: 15 residues. The CDR3 DNA sequence: TGCGCCAGCAGCCCCTCCGGGACAGGGGGTATGGGCTACACCTTC. Translated, it gives CASSPSGTGGMGYTF.

The chain recombines TRBV5-1 with TRBJ2-1; 10 bases agree with TRBD2. The CDR3 spans 17 residues. V lost 0 bases to trimming and J lost 2 bases; unmatched junction nucleotides: 5. CDR1 and CDR2 (germline): SGHRS, YFSETQ. The chain's CDR3 is CASSLGTSGGTYNEQFF. CDR3 bases: TGCGCCAGCAGCTTGGGGACTAGCGGTGGGACCTACAATGAGCAGTTCTTC. The variable domain in full, completed from reference TRBV5-1 and TRBJ2-1, reads KAGVTQTPRYLIKTRGQQVTLSCSPISGHRSVSWYQQTPGQGLQFLFEYFSETQRNKGNFPGRFSGRQFSNSRSEMNVSTLELGDSALYLCASSLGTSGGTYNEQFFGPGTRLTVL.

A single count supports this clone. This chain joins TRBV30 and TRBJ2-1; 9 nucleotides line up with TRBD2. V trimming: 4 bases; J trimming: 4 bases; junction bases outside the gene matches: 5. Germline V gene sequence: CDR1 GTSNPN, CDR2 SVGIG (reference sequence). CDR3 length: 14 amino acids. For the CDR3, the DNA is TGTGCCTGGAATCTAGCGGGAATGTACAATGAGCAGTTCTTC. Translation: CAWNLAGMYNEQFF.

This chain's CDR3 is CASSQAIQETQYF. The CDR3 DNA reads TGTGCCAGCAGCCAGGCTATACAAGAGACCCAGTACTTC. The genes are TRBV5-5 and TRBJ2-5; D ambiguous. CDR3 length equals 13 residues. Trimming took 4 bases from V and 2 from J, leaving 9 bases between them. The germline gives CDR1 SGHKS, CDR2 YYEKEE (reference sequence). The entire variable domain, with the rest obtained from reference TRBV5-5 and TRBJ2-5, is as follows: DAGVTQSPTHLIKTRGQQVTLRCSPISGHKSVSWYQQVLGQGPQFIFQYYEKEERGRGNFPDRFSARQFPNYSSELNVNALLLGDSALYLCASSQAIQETQYFGPGTRLLVL.

The chain has TRBV4-2 and TRBJ1-1; maybe TRBD1 (5 bases). This CDR3 has 13 amino acids. V lost 2 bases and J lost 1, with 5 bases in between. Germline CDR1 LGHNA, CDR2 YNFKEQ. In DNA form, the CDR3 reads TGTGCCAGCAGCCAAACAGGGAACACTGAAGCTTTCTTT. Amino acids: CASSQTGNTEAFF.

The V and J genes are TRBV29-1 and TRBJ2-3; D is ambiguous. Germline V CDR1 and CDR2: SQVTM, ANQGSEA. V lost 2 bases to trimming and J lost 3 bases, with 3 bases between them. This CDR3 has 11 amino acids. CDR3 nucleotides: TGCAGCGTTGAACAGACAGATACGCAGTATTTT. Translating gives CSVEQTDTQYF.

The chain carries TRBV7-2 and TRBJ1-5; D is ambiguous. The germline V gene encodes CDR1 SGHTA and CDR2 FQGNSA. Trimming cost V 5 bases and J 0 bases, with 11 bases left between them. This CDR3 comprises 15 residues. The CDR3 is CASSPLVGSNQPQHF. CDR3 in DNA: TGTGCCAGCAGCCCCCTCGTCGGTAGCAATCAGCCCCAGCATTTT.

The chain uses TRBV6-1 and TRBJ1-1; D uncertain. V shed 0 bases and J shed 8 bases, with 7 bases lying between them. This CDR3 region has 12 residues. Per germline, CDR1 MNHNS and CDR2 SASEGT. The CDR3 sequence is CASSEARGEAFF. Written as DNA, the CDR3 is TGTGCCAGCAGTGAAGCGCGTGGGGAAGCTTTCTTT.

This sequence joins TRBV19 and TRBJ1-1; the D gene is possibly TRBD1 (6 bases). The CDR3 runs to 13 residues. The ends were cut back, 7 bases at V and 4 bases at J, with 13 bases in the middle. Germline CDR1 reads LNHDA; CDR2 reads SQIVND (reference sequence). The CDR3 DNA reads as TGTGCCAGTATTAAGCAGGGGCGCACTGAAGCTTTCTTT. This codes for CASIKQGRTEAFF.

The V gene is TRBV5-4, the J gene TRBJ2-3, with D perhaps TRBD1 or TRBD2 (6 bases each). The CDR3 totals 15 residues. CDR1 and CDR2 (germline): SGHNT, YYREEE (reference sequence). V was pared by 1 base and J by 4 bases, with 13 bases between. CDR3 coding DNA: TGTGCCAGCAGCTTGACGGGGGCGCCGGCAGATACGCAGTATTTT. This sequence encodes CASSLTGAPADTQYF.

This sequence joins TRBV7-9 and TRBJ2-2; 9 nucleotides match TRBD2. The ends lost 1 base at V and 9 bases at J; junction bases unmatched: 3. The germline V gene has CDR1 SEHNR and CDR2 FQNEAQ (reference sequence). The CDR3 sequence is 14 residues long. Written as DNA, the CDR3 is TGTGCCAGCAGCTTAGGACTAGCGGAACGGGAGCTGTTTTTT. Translating gives CASSLGLAERELFF.

This chain uses TRBV15 with TRBJ1-3; 9 bases line up with TRBD1. CDR1 is LNHNV and CDR2 is YYDKDF in the germline V gene (reference sequence). Trimming cost V 0 bases and J 8 bases; bases outside gene matches: 8. This CDR3 spans 16 amino acids. The chain's CDR3 is CATSRDRGTGMDTIYF. The CDR3 DNA is TGTGCCACCAGCAGAGATCGGGGGACAGGGATGGACACCATATATTTT.

The CDR3 bases are TGTGCCAGCAGTTTAGCAGGGGGCACTGAAGCTTTCTTT. Its protein product is CASSLAGGTEAFF. The gene calls are TRBV28 and TRBJ1-1; 7 positions agree with TRBD1. The V segment lost 2 bases and the J segment 4 bases; nucleotides outside the gene matches: 1. This CDR3 has 13 amino acids. The germline CDR1 and CDR2 sequences are MDHEN and SYDVKM.

J is TRBJ1-1 and V is TRBV12-2; whether TRBD1, the table's D call, matches the DNA was not checked. TRBV12-2 is tagged as a pseudogene. The CDR3 totals 19 residues. In nucleotides, the CDR3 is TGTGCAAGTCGCTTAGTAAGGACAGGAATAAAACTCATGAACACTGAAGCTTTCTTT. It encodes CASRLVRTGIKLMNTEAFF.

The rearrangement links TRBV6-5 to TRBJ1-6, with unresolved D. This CDR3 has 16 amino acids. The V gene's germline CDR1 is MNHEY and CDR2 SVGAGI. V was trimmed by 0 bases and J by 6 bases, leaving 12 bases between them. The CDR3 sequence: CASSYSKGWSNSPLHF. The CDR3 nucleotides read TGTGCCAGCAGTTACTCGAAGGGTTGGAGTAATTCACCCCTCCACTTT.

Only one count was recorded for this clone. The chain couples TRBV15 to TRBJ2-5; tentative D call: TRBD1 (6 bases). V was trimmed by 2 bases and J by 1 base, leaving 8 bases between them. Germline V gene sequence: CDR1 LNHNV, CDR2 YYDKDF (reference sequence). This CDR3 region has 14 residues. The CDR3 DNA sequence: TGTGCCACCAGCAGACAGGGGTCCCAAGAGACCCAGTACTTC. It yields the protein CATSRQGSQETQYF.

The chain uses TRBV7-2 and TRBJ2-5; D remains unclear. V was clipped by 3 bases and J by 1 base, with 6 bases between them. Germline V gives CDR1 SGHTA, CDR2 FQGNSA. The length of the CDR3 is 13 residues. In DNA form, the CDR3 reads TGTGCCAGCAGCTTGACACCCCAAGAGACCCAGTACTTC. Translated: CASSLTPQETQYF.

The V and J genes are TRBV6-5 and TRBJ1-4; tentatively, D is TRBD1 (5 bases). V was clipped by 6 bases and J by 8 bases, with 16 bases between them. CDR1 and CDR2 from the germline V gene are MNHEY and SVGAGI. CDR3 length: 14 amino acids. The CDR3 sequence is CASSTGLIGEKLFF. In DNA, the CDR3 is TGTGCCAGCAGCACGGGACTGATTGGCGAAAAACTGTTTTTT.

This chain joins TRBV6-1 and TRBJ1-2; 9 bases fit TRBD1. Germline CDR1 MNHNS, CDR2 SASEGT. The CDR3 loop spans 18 amino acids. Trimming removed 2 bases from V and 3 bases from J; junction bases left unmatched: 13. CDR3 coding DNA: TGTGCCAGCAGTGAACCCTATGGCCTCGACAGGGGGGACTATGGCTACACCTTC. Amino acids: CASSEPYGLDRGDYGYTF.

This chain uses TRBV4-1 with TRBJ2-7; the D is unclear. CDR1 and CDR2 from the germline V gene are MGHRA and YSYEKL. CDR3 length equals 14 residues. V shed 4 bases and J shed 5 bases, with 15 bases lying between them. CDR3 nucleotides: TGCGCCAGCAGCCTCGAACCTCAAGGCCACGAGCAGTACTTC. Translated, it gives CASSLEPQGHEQYF.

This clone was detected once. The chain uses TRBV4-3 and TRBJ2-1, with D possibly being TRBD1 or TRBD2 (5 bases each). The germline V gene encodes CDR1 LGHNA and CDR2 YSLEER. The CDR3 totals 16 residues. V lost 0 bases and J lost 4, with 13 bases in between. CDR3 in DNA: TGCGCCAGCAGCCAAGATAACAGGCAGCGGTACAATGAGCAGTTCTTC. It encodes CASSQDNRQRYNEQFF.

This clone was counted once. The chain couples TRBV5-1 to TRBJ2-1, with D hard to call. V was clipped by 4 bases and J by 2 bases, with 16 bases between them. This CDR3 has 16 residues. Germline assignment: CDR1 SGHRS and CDR2 YFSETQ. This chain's CDR3 is CASSAVPGNPYNEQFF. The CDR3 nucleotides read TGCGCCAGCAGCGCCGTTCCAGGCAACCCCTACAATGAGCAGTTCTTC.

This sequence joins TRBV7-9 and TRBJ2-5; D possibly corresponds to TRBD2 (6 bases). The CDR3 has 13 amino acids. Trimming took 8 bases from V and 1 from J, leaving 11 bases between them. The germline gives CDR1 SEHNR, CDR2 FQNEAQ (reference sequence). CDR3: CASFLGLQETQYF. DNA for the CDR3: TGTGCCAGCTTCTTGGGACTCCAAGAGACCCAGTACTTC.

Comments on this clone: The same CDR3 can be traced to other DNA sequences in this sample. The chain couples TRBV25-1 to TRBJ2-7, with TRBD1 identical over 10 bases. The V gene end was trimmed by 6 bases and the J gene end by 3 bases; junction bases not matched to a gene: 14. CDR3 length: 17 amino acids. Per germline, CDR1 MGHDK and CDR2 SYGVNS. CDR3 sequence: CASSPPGQGIQIYEQYF. The CDR3 DNA reads TGTGCCAGCAGCCCCCCGGGACAGGGGATCCAAATCTACGAGCAGTACTTC.